The 4 T cell receptor beta chains given below trace back to one sample, sequenced in a study of T cells in Graves' hyperthyroidism and ophthalmopathy. It was RNA transcripts that yielded the amplified TCR beta CDR3 regions. RT-PCR in the first round (using the HTBI primer set) targeted the TCR CDR3. TCRdb reprocessed the multiplex PCR reads with MiXCR, giving one entry per CDR3 protein. The sample consists of about 420,000 distinct CDR3 sequences, around 16% of them appearing once. The sequencing sample was made of blood. The receptors derive from a woman aged 18-29 years with Graves' hyperthyroidism.

This clonotype occurred a few times. The chain combines TRBV12-3 or TRBV12-4 with TRBJ2-2; possibly TRBD1 for D (6 bases). The ends were cut back, 6 bases at V and 7 bases at J, with 15 bases in the middle. The CDR3 covers 14 residues. CDR3 region: CASSSQQGIGELFF. The CDR3 region has the DNA TGTGCCAGCAGCTCTCAACAGGGCATCGGGGAGCTGTTTTTT.

This rearrangement joins TRBV12-3 or TRBV12-4 to TRBJ1-1, with unresolved D. Trimming removed 6 bases at V and 8 bases at J, with 10 bases between. The CDR3 covers 11 residues. CDR3 in amino acids: CASRPTTEAFF. The CDR3 nucleotides are TGTGCCAGCAGACCCACGACCGAAGCTTTCTTT.

This clonotype was counted many times. This rearrangement joins TRBV7-2 to TRBJ2-7; D may match TRBD1 or TRBD2 (6 bases each). With 0 bases removed from V and 6 bases from J, the gap between germline ends came to 21 bases. Per germline, CDR1 SGHTA and CDR2 FQGNSA. The CDR3 is 17 residues long. The CDR3 is CASSLAAGGRGGREQYF. CDR3 in DNA: TGTGCCAGCAGCTTAGCGGCAGGTGGGAGAGGGGGGCGCGAGCAGTACTTC.

As regards this clonotype: A read error is possible here, since a much larger clone lies one base away. The CDR3 region is CAWSAVETQYF. CDR3 nucleotide sequence: TGTGCCTGGAGTGCCGTGGAGACCCAGTACTTC. V usage is TRBV30 and J usage is TRBJ2-5, with D unresolved. This CDR3 comprises 11 residues. Germline V gene data show CDR1 as GTSNPN and CDR2 as SVGIG (reference sequence). The V gene lost 1 base and the J gene lost 5 bases, with 5 bases spanning the gap.